The clone carrying this TCR beta chain was observed at least ten times. The source of the sample is a study of CD8 T cells in ankylosing spondylitis. TCRdb reprocessed the 5' RACE reads via MiXCR and lists one record per CDR3 protein. The data show some 140,000 distinct CDR3 sequences, approximately 10% seen once. Germline assignment: CDR1 SGHKS and CDR2 YYEKEE (reference sequence). V shed 1 base and J shed 0 bases, with 10 bases lying between them. The CDR3 length is 15 residues. The receptor comes from a female donor with ankylosing spondylitis or in good health (not recorded which). Sequencing was carried out using blood, either unsorted or a sorted T cell fraction (not recorded which). V gene TRBV5-5 combines with J gene TRBJ1-1; a weak D match, TRBD1 (6 bases). CDR3 loop: CASSLTGLMNTEAFF. The CDR3 bases are TGTGCCAGCAGCTTGACAGGGCTAATGAACACTGAAGCTTTCTTT.